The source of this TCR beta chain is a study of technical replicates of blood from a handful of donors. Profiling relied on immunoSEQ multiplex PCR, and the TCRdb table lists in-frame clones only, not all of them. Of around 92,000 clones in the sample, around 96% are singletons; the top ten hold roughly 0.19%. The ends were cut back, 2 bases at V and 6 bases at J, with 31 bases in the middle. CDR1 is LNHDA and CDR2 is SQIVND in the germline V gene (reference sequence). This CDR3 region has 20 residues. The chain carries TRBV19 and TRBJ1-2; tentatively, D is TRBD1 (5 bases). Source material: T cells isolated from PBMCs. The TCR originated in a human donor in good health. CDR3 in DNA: TGTGCCAGTAGTATATGGGACTATAGGGACCAGAGCAGGAAGCAGGATGGCTACACCTTC. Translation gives CASSIWDYRDQSRKQDGYTF.